Each of the 9 T cell receptor beta chains below was sequenced from the same sample in a study of blood T cells in healthy people across ages. With a J-beta primer mix and a sample-barcoded 5' primer, a second PCR ran about 7 to 11 cycles. MiXCR was run by TCRdb on the 5' RACE reads, yielding one entry per CDR3 protein. The top ten hold approximately 19% of the sample, which has around 790,000 distinct CDR3 sequences, about 42% seen once. Input material: blood. All receptors derive from a man aged 55 to 69 in good health.

This clonotype was found once. Possible read error: a much larger clone is one base away. The J gene is TRBJ2-1, the V gene TRBV20-1; 9 positions match TRBD1. The end of the DNA fits TRBJ2-7 better, so the J call may be wrong. From germline, CDR1 is DFQATT and CDR2 SNEGSKA (reference sequence). This CDR3 region has 14 residues. CDR3 protein: CSAPGTGRNNEQYF. Here the CDR3 DNA reads TGCAGCGCGCCTGGGACAGGGCGAAACAATGAGCAGTACTTC.

V is TRBV7-2 and J is TRBJ1-2, with 7 bases aligning to TRBD1. The junction had 7 bases not matched to a gene; V was cut back by 2 bases and J by 1 base. The CDR3 extends over 16 amino acids. Germline V gene data show CDR1 as SGHTA and CDR2 as FQGNSA. As DNA, the CDR3 is TGTGCCAGCAGCTTAAGGCCGGGACAGTTTAACTATGGCTACACCTTC. This gives the protein CASSLRPGQFNYGYTF.

The CDR3 is CASSLSIQGLQYGYTF. CDR3 nucleotide sequence: TGTGCCAGCAGTTTATCGATACAGGGGCTTCAGTATGGCTACACCTTC. This rearrangement joins TRBV28 to TRBJ1-2, with 7 positions matching TRBD1. This CDR3 contains 16 residues. With 1 base clipped from V and 5 bases from J, the junction kept 10 bases outside the gene matches. The germline V gene encodes CDR1 MDHEN and CDR2 SYDVKM.

This clonotype was recorded a few times. The rearrangement uses TRBV28 and TRBJ1-5; D is perhaps TRBD1 (6 bases). Per germline, CDR1 MDHEN and CDR2 SYDVKM. The CDR3 spans 14 residues. Trimming removed 7 bases from V and 3 bases from J, with 13 bases in between. The CDR3 reads CASTSGTINQPQHF. CDR3 nucleotides: TGTGCCAGCACCTCAGGGACAATCAATCAGCCCCAGCATTTT.

This clonotype was observed once. In DNA form, the CDR3 reads TGTGCCAGCAGTTACCAGTCAGGGACAGCTTACTACGAGCAGTACTTC. As protein: CASSYQSGTAYYEQYF. The chain combines TRBV6-5 with TRBJ2-4; 7 bases are a match to TRBD1. The closer fit of TRBJ2-7 to the DNA end suggests the J call may be wrong. Germline CDR1 is MNHEY and CDR2 is SVGAGI. The CDR3 runs to 16 residues.

The chain employs TRBV10-2 and TRBJ2-3; 13 bases are a match to TRBD2. Trimming cost V 2 bases and J 4 bases; bases outside gene matches: 15. The CDR3 loop spans 20 amino acids. CDR1 WSHSY and CDR2 SAAADI come from the germline V gene. CDR3 in amino acids: CASSEPHLRTSGGRADTQYF. For the CDR3, the DNA is TGCGCCAGCAGTGAGCCCCATTTACGGACTAGCGGGGGTCGCGCAGATACGCAGTATTTT.

Ten or more counts support this clonotype. V is TRBV7-9 and J is TRBJ2-1, with 7 bases lining up with TRBD1. This CDR3 is 11 amino acids long. Germline CDR1 reads SEHNR; CDR2 reads FQNEAQ (reference sequence). V lost 6 bases to trimming and J lost 10 bases; unmatched junction nucleotides: 3. The CDR3 sequence is CASRLGQEQFF. The CDR3, as DNA: TGTGCCAGCAGGCTGGGACAGGAGCAGTTCTTC.

V gene TRBV6-5 combines with J gene TRBJ2-7, with a weak D call TRBD2 (6 bases). CDR1 is MNHEY, CDR2 SVGAGI, per germline. The CDR3 is made up of 16 amino acids. Trimming took 0 bases from V and 1 from J, leaving 13 bases between them. CDR3: CASSYSVGGESYEQYF. The CDR3 nucleotides read TGTGCCAGCAGTTACTCGGTCGGGGGAGAGTCCTACGAGCAGTACTTC.

The rearrangement joins TRBV9 to TRBJ2-1; D possibly matches TRBD1 or TRBD2 (5 bases each). The CDR3 extends over 13 amino acids. Looked up from germline, CDR1 is SGDLS and CDR2 is YYNGEE. Trimming removed 2 bases at V and 8 bases at J, with 11 bases between. The DNA for the CDR3 is TGTGCCAGCAGCGTGGGGACCTGGGATGAGCAGTTCTTC. It specifies CASSVGTWDEQFF. Variable domain in full (rest from reference TRBV9 and TRBJ2-1): DSGVTQTPKHLITATGQRVTLRCSPRSGDLSVYWYQQSLDQGLQFLIQYYNGEERAKGNILERFSAQQFPDLHSELNLSSLELGDSALYFCASSVGTWDEQFFGPGTRLTVL.